These T cell receptor beta chains were read from a single sample in a study of blood T cell repertoires in COVID-19. Measured with immunoSEQ multiplex PCR; TCRdb has only the in-frame clones, and not every one. The table has 150,000 to 200,000 clones, approximately 85% seen once. The sample consisted of peripheral blood. These receptor sequences come from an elderly man with COVID-19, enrolled during active disease. CDR3s include the opening cysteine and the closing phenylalanine or tryptophan. D genes are given only for firm matches. Rows give clone size only sometimes, using once, few, many, or a class for an expanded clone.

V gene	J gene	D gene	clone size	CDR3 protein	CDR3 DNA
TRBV10-2	TRBJ1-1	TRBD1	NA	CASSATGVGTEAFF	TGCGCCAGCAGTGCCACAGGGGTAGGGACTGAAGCTTTCTTT
TRBV7-3	TRBJ1-2	NA	NA	CASSSTPREGNYGYTF	TGTGCCAGCAGCTCGACCCCCAGGGAGGGTAACTATGGCTACACCTTC
TRBV6-1	TRBJ1-2	NA	NA	CASSEEGGRYGYTF	TGTGCCAGCAGTGAAGAGGGTGGGAGGTATGGCTACACCTTC
TRBV5-1	TRBJ1-1	NA	NA	CASSLAKYSLMNTEAFF	TGCGCCAGCAGCTTGGCCAAGTATAGCCTAATGAACACTGAAGCTTTCTTT
TRBV12-3/TRBV12-4	TRBJ1-2	NA	NA	CASSQGYGYTF	TGTGCCAGCAGTCAGGGCTATGGCTACACCTTC
TRBV10-1	TRBJ2-5	NA	once	CASSPNRVTQYF	TGCGCCAGCAGTCCCAACAGGGTGACCCAGTACTTC
TRBV4-1	TRBJ2-1	NA	NA	CASSQPGLPPYNEQFF	TGCGCCAGCAGCCAGCCCGGACTCCCTCCCTACAATGAGCAGTTCTTC
TRBV7-2	TRBJ2-7	TRBD2	NA	CASSTPTSGGTSSYEQYF	TGTGCCAGCAGCACACCGACTAGCGGGGGGACGAGCTCCTACGAGCAGTACTTC
TRBV10-1	TRBJ1-1	NA	NA	CASSGSKQGKTFF	TGCGCCAGCAGCGGAAGTAAGCAGGGTAAGACTTTCTTT
TRBV19	TRBJ2-2	NA	NA	CASRRGGDANTGELFF	TGTGCCAGTAGAAGGGGGGGAGACGCGAACACCGGGGAGCTGTTTTTT
TRBV10-3	TRBJ2-7	TRBD2	NA	CAISDFQRGEYYEQYF	TGTGCCATCAGTGATTTTCAGCGGGGAGAGTACTACGAGCAGTACTTC
TRBV19	TRBJ1-1	NA	once	CASNPAGARNTEAFF	TGTGCCAGTAACCCAGCGGGGGCGCGAAACACTGAAGCTTTCTTT
TRBV6-1	TRBJ2-7	TRBD1	NA	CASSEEGQGSLISYEQYF	TGTGCCAGCAGTGAAGAGGGACAGGGTAGCTTAATCTCCTACGAGCAGTACTTC
TRBV6-5	TRBJ2-1	TRBD1	NA	CASNTRQGNNEQFF	TGTGCCAGCAATACGAGACAGGGAAACAATGAGCAGTTCTTC
TRBV24-1	TRBJ2-2	NA	NA	CATEPRGNTGELFF	TGTGCCACCGAGCCCAGGGGGAACACCGGGGAGCTGTTTTTT
TRBV13	TRBJ1-1	NA	few	CASSYQEGLKAFF	TGTGCCAGCAGTTACCAGGAGGGCCTGAAAGCTTTCTTT
TRBV7-2	TRBJ2-6	NA	NA	CASSLFSSGANVLTF	TGTGCCAGCAGCTTATTTAGCTCTGGGGCCAACGTCCTGACTTTC
TRBV7-9	TRBJ2-3	TRBD1	few	CASSYRGRTDTQYF	TGTGCCAGCAGCTACAGGGGGCGGACAGATACGCAGTATTTT
TRBV5-1	TRBJ1-4	NA	once	CASSFNAGSEKLFF	TGCGCCAGCAGTTTCAACGCCGGGAGTGAAAAACTGTTTTTT
TRBV28	TRBJ1-1	TRBD1	NA	CASSLTGGWTEAFF	TGTGCCAGCAGTCTCACAGGGGGCTGGACTGAAGCTTTCTTT
TRBV5-1	TRBJ2-1	NA	few	CASSPGTSSYNEQFF	TGCGCCAGCAGCCCCGGGACTTCCTCCTACAATGAGCAGTTCTTC
TRBV6-4	TRBJ1-1	NA	NA	CASSANRGNTEAFF	TGTGCCAGCAGTGCTAACCGGGGGAACACTGAAGCTTTCTTT
TRBV6-5	TRBJ2-7	TRBD2	NA	CASSRGGPDEQYF	TGTGCCAGCAGTCGGGGGGGCCCCGACGAGCAGTACTTC
TRBV11-2	TRBJ2-5	NA	NA	CASSHYRERETQYF	TGTGCCAGCAGCCACTACAGGGAGAGGGAGACCCAGTACTTC
TRBV11-1	TRBJ2-5	TRBD2	NA	CASAPVGAGGETQYF	TGTGCCAGCGCCCCTGTAGGGGCGGGAGGGGAGACCCAGTACTTC
TRBV6-4	TRBJ1-2	NA	NA	CASSTPTGGYTF	TGTGCCAGCAGTACCCCCACGGGGGGCTACACCTTC
TRBV15	TRBJ1-2	TRBD1	NA	CATSGVQGAGGYTF	TGTGCCACCAGCGGAGTACAGGGGGCAGGTGGCTACACCTTC
TRBV7-3	TRBJ2-3	NA	few	CASSLRGGTDTQYF	TGTGCCAGCAGCTTAAGGGGGGGCACAGATACGCAGTATTTT
TRBV10-3	TRBJ2-7	NA	NA	CAISESIRRRGDEQYF	TGTGCCATCAGTGAGTCAATACGTAGGAGGGGAGACGAGCAGTACTTC
TRBV2	TRBJ2-3	NA	NA	CASRSLSSTDTQYF	TGTGCCAGCAGGTCGTTGTCTAGCACAGATACGCAGTATTTT
TRBV19	TRBJ1-3	TRBD1	NA	CASSSQGAFSGNTIYF	TGTGCCAGTAGCTCACAGGGGGCCTTCTCTGGAAACACCATATATTTT
TRBV20-1	TRBJ1-4	NA	NA	CSASRSQATNEKLFF	TGCAGTGCTAGTAGGTCTCAGGCAACTAATGAAAAACTGTTTTTT
TRBV5-1	TRBJ1-2	NA	few	CASSLYRETNYGYTF	TGCGCCAGCAGCTTGTACAGGGAGACCAACTATGGCTACACCTTC
TRBV6-6	TRBJ2-5	TRBD1	NA	CASSYQGAETQYF	TGTGCCAGCAGTTACCAGGGGGCCGAGACCCAGTACTTC
TRBV9	TRBJ2-4	NA	NA	CASSVGTGAKNIQYF	TGTGCCAGCAGCGTAGGAACGGGAGCCAAAAACATTCAGTACTTC
TRBV2	TRBJ2-7	NA	NA	CASSDSRVPYEQYF	TGTGCCAGCAGTGATTCCAGGGTGCCCTACGAGCAGTACTTC
TRBV7-3	TRBJ2-5	NA	NA	CASSQGLKETQYF	TGTGCCAGCTCCCAGGGTTTAAAAGAGACCCAGTACTTC
TRBV4-1	TRBJ2-3	TRBD2	NA	CASSHGTSGADTQYF	TGCGCCAGCAGCCACGGGACTAGCGGGGCTGATACGCAGTATTTT
TRBV19	TRBJ2-7	NA	NA	CASSMGSSYEQYF	TGTGCCAGTAGTATGGGCAGCTCCTACGAGCAGTACTTC
TRBV29-1	TRBJ1-1	NA	NA	CSVDAGSNTEAFF	TGCAGCGTTGACGCAGGGTCGAACACTGAAGCTTTCTTT
TRBV9	TRBJ2-7	TRBD2	once	CASSVGGLARNYEQYF	TGTGCCAGCAGCGTAGGGGGACTAGCGAGAAATTACGAGCAGTACTTC
TRBV7-3	TRBJ2-7	NA	NA	CASSPYGGYEQYF	TGTGCCAGCAGCCCCTACGGCGGTTACGAGCAGTACTTC
TRBV2	TRBJ1-5	NA	NA	CASSVVGGQPQHF	TGTGCCAGCAGTGTCGTCGGGGGTCAGCCCCAGCATTTT
TRBV2	TRBJ1-4	TRBD1	NA	CASTLTGLEKLFF	TGTGCCAGCACCCTGACAGGGTTGGAAAAACTGTTTTTT
TRBV5-5	TRBJ1-5	NA	NA	CASSLVYNSNQPQHF	TGTGCCAGCAGCTTGGTTTATAATAGCAATCAGCCCCAGCATTTT
TRBV18	TRBJ1-3	TRBD1	NA	CASSPQGARTGNTIYF	TGTGCCAGCTCACCACAGGGGGCGCGAACTGGAAACACCATATATTTT
TRBV24-1	TRBJ2-1	TRBD2	NA	CATSDPSGQNGYEQFF	TGTGCCACCAGTGATCCTAGCGGGCAAAACGGGTATGAGCAGTTCTTC
TRBV6-2/TRBV6-3	TRBJ2-1	NA	NA	CASSYLEKTGEQFF	TGTGCCAGCAGTTACTTAGAAAAGACGGGTGAGCAGTTCTTC
TRBV5-1	TRBJ1-4	NA	NA	CASSLNWGREKLFF	TGCGCCAGCAGCTTGAATTGGGGCAGGGAAAAACTGTTTTTT
TRBV2	TRBJ1-2	NA	NA	CASSEGPGTSYYGYTF	TGTGCCAGCAGTGAAGGACCAGGAACATCCTACTATGGCTACACCTTC
TRBV7-2	TRBJ1-2	TRBD1	NA	CASSPRTGKNYGYTF	TGTGCCAGCAGCCCTCGGACAGGGAAGAACTATGGCTACACCTTC
TRBV19	TRBJ1-1	NA	once	CASITGPRTEAFF	TGTGCCAGTATTACAGGGCCGCGGACTGAAGCTTTCTTT
TRBV12-3/TRBV12-4	TRBJ2-5	TRBD1	NA	CASRDRNQETQYF	TGTGCCAGCAGGGACAGGAACCAAGAGACCCAGTACTTC
TRBV13	TRBJ1-1	NA	once	CASSLYTGLNTEAFF	TGTGCCAGCAGCTTATACACAGGCCTGAACACTGAAGCTTTCTTT
TRBV14	TRBJ1-1	NA	NA	CASSPISSATEAFF	TGTGCCAGCAGCCCCATTTCTAGTGCCACTGAAGCTTTCTTT
TRBV20-1	TRBJ2-4	NA	NA	CSARDSNIQYF	TGCAGTGCTAGAGACTCAAACATTCAGTACTTC
TRBV7-8	TRBJ2-1	NA	NA	CASSLVAAPYNEQFF	TGTGCCAGCAGCTTAGTCGCGGCCCCCTACAATGAGCAGTTCTTC